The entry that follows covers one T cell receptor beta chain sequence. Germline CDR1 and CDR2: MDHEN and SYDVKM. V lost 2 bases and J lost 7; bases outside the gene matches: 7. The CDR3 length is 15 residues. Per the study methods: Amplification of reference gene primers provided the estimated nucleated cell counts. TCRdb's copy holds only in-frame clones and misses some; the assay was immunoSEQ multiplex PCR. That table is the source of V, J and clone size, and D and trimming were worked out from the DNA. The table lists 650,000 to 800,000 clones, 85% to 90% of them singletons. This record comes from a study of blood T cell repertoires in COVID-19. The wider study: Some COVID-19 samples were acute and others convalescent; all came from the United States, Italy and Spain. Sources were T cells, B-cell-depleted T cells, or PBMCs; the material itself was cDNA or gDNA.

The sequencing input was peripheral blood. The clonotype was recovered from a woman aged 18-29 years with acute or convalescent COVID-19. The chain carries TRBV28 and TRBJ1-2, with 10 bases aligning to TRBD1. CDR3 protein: CASSLRTGGRGGYTF. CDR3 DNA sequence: TGTGCCAGCAGTTTACGGACAGGGGGACGGGGTGGCTACACCTTC.